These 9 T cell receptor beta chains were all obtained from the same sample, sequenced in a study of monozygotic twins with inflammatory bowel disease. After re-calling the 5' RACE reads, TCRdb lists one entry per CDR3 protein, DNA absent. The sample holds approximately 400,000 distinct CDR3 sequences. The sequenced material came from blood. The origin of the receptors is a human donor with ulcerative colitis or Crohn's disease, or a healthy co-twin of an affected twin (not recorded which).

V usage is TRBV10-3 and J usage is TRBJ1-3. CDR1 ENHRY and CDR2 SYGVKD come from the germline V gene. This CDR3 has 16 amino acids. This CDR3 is CAIRRRGGDSGNTIYF.

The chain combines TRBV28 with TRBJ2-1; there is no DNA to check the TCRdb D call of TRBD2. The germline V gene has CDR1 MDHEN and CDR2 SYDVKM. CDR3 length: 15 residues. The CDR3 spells CASSFGTSGSNEQFF.

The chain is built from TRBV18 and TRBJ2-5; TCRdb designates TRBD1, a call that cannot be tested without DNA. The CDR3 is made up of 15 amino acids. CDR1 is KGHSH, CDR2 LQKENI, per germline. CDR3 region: CASSPQTGRQETQYF.

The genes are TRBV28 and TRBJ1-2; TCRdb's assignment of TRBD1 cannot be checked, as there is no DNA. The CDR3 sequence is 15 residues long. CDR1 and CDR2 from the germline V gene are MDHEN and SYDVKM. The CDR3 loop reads CASSTISGSGYGYTF.

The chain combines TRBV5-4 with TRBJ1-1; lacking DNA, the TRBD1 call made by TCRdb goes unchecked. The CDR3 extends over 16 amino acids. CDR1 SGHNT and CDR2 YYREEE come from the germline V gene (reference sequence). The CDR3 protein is CASSPGLTGPNTEAFF.

The CDR3 sequence: CASSTGGYQPQHF. The chain employs TRBV18 and TRBJ1-5; TCRdb names TRBD1, which stays unverified in the absence of DNA. Germline lookup yields CDR1 KGHSH and CDR2 LQKENI. The CDR3 consists of 13 residues.

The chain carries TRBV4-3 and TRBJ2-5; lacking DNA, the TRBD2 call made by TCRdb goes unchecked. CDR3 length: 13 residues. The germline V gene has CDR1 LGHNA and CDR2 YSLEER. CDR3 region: CASMREGRETQYF.

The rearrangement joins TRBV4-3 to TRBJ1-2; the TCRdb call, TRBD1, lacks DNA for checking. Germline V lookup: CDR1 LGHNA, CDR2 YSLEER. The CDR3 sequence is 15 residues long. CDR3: CASSQDRPGVPGYTF.

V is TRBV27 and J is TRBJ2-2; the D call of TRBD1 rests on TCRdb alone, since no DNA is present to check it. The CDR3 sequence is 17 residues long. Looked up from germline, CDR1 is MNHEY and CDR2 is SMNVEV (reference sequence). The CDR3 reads CASSRTGPFLNTGELFF.